Listed below are T cell receptor beta chains from one sample, sequenced in a study of glioma-infiltrating T cells after dendritic cell vaccination. Profiling relied on immunoSEQ multiplex PCR, and the TCRdb table lists in-frame clones only, not all of them. The table lists tens of thousands of clones, approximately 90% of them singletons. The sample was blood, taken before dendritic cell vaccination. These receptors came from a human donor with glioblastoma. CDR3s include the opening cysteine and the closing phenylalanine or tryptophan. Fields, in order: CDR3 length, clone size, J gene, V gene, D gene, CDR3 DNA, CDR3 protein. D genes are given only for firm matches. Clone sizes are given selectively: once, few, many, or a class where the clone is expanded.

CDR3 length: 17; clone size: once; J gene: TRBJ2-6; V gene: TRBV5-1; D gene: TRBD1; CDR3 DNA: TGCGCCAGCAGCTCTACAGGACAGGGGAGAGGGGCCAACGTCCTGACTTTC; CDR3 protein: CASSSTGQGRGANVLTF
CDR3 length: 15; clone size: .; J gene: TRBJ1-6; V gene: TRBV9; D gene: TRBD1; CDR3 DNA: TGTGCCAGCAGCGGACCGGGACAGGAGAATTCACCCCTCCACTTT; CDR3 protein: CASSGPGQENSPLHF
CDR3 length: 11; clone size: .; J gene: TRBJ1-2; V gene: TRBV6-6; D gene: .; CDR3 DNA: TGTGCCAGTTTGTCGGGATTTGGCTACACCTTC; CDR3 protein: CASLSGFGYTF
CDR3 length: 13; clone size: .; J gene: TRBJ1-2; V gene: TRBV6-5; D gene: .; CDR3 DNA: TGTGCCAGCAGTTACACAGGGCTTATTGGCTACACCTTC; CDR3 protein: CASSYTGLIGYTF
CDR3 length: 18; clone size: .; J gene: TRBJ2-6; V gene: TRBV14; D gene: TRBD1; CDR3 DNA: TGTGCCAGCAGCCTCTCTGGACAGGGTTACTCTGGGGCCAACGTCCTGACTTTC; CDR3 protein: CASSLSGQGYSGANVLTF
CDR3 length: 17; clone size: .; J gene: TRBJ1-5; V gene: TRBV19; D gene: TRBD1; CDR3 DNA: TGTGCCACTTCCCCATTGGGACAGGGATTAGCTGGTCAGCCCCAGCATTTT; CDR3 protein: CATSPLGQGLAGQPQHF
CDR3 length: 19; clone size: once; J gene: TRBJ2-7; V gene: TRBV7-3; D gene: TRBD2; CDR3 DNA: TGTGCCAGCAGCCCGACCTGGGGGATAGCGGGGTGGGGCGTTGGGGAGCAGTACTTC; CDR3 protein: CASSPTWGIAGWGVGEQYF
CDR3 length: 13; clone size: few; J gene: TRBJ1-1; V gene: TRBV5-6; D gene: .; CDR3 DNA: TGTGCCAGCAGCTTGGCGGGGGGCGGTGAAGCTTTCTTT; CDR3 protein: CASSLAGGGEAFF
CDR3 length: 19; clone size: .; J gene: TRBJ1-5; V gene: TRBV11-2; D gene: TRBD1; CDR3 DNA: TGTGCCAGCAGCTACAAAGTCTCCCGACAGGGGGTGGTGGGTCAGCCCCAGCATTTT; CDR3 protein: CASSYKVSRQGVVGQPQHF
CDR3 length: 15; clone size: .; J gene: TRBJ1-1; V gene: TRBV11-2; D gene: TRBD1; CDR3 DNA: TGTGCCAGCAGTCCGGACAGGGGGCTTCACACTGAAGCTTTCTTT; CDR3 protein: CASSPDRGLHTEAFF
CDR3 length: 17; clone size: .; J gene: TRBJ2-3; V gene: TRBV5-4; D gene: .; CDR3 DNA: TGTGCCAGCAGCTTGGGCGGGCCCCGCGGGATCACAGATACGCAGTATTTT; CDR3 protein: CASSLGGPRGITDTQYF
CDR3 length: 16; clone size: .; J gene: TRBJ1-6; V gene: TRBV4-2; D gene: .; CDR3 DNA: TGTGCCAGCAGCCACACTTCCAACTGGGGCTATTCACCCCTCCACTTT; CDR3 protein: CASSHTSNWGYSPLHF
CDR3 length: 16; clone size: .; J gene: TRBJ2-1; V gene: TRBV5-1; D gene: .; CDR3 DNA: TGCGCCAGCAGCCTCTTTCTGACGGTGAGGTACAATGAGCAGTTCTTC; CDR3 protein: CASSLFLTVRYNEQFF
CDR3 length: 14; clone size: .; J gene: TRBJ2-3; V gene: TRBV7-3; D gene: .; CDR3 DNA: TGTGCCAGCAGCTCCGGACTCACCACAGATACGCAGTATTTT; CDR3 protein: CASSSGLTTDTQYF
CDR3 length: 15; clone size: .; J gene: TRBJ1-4; V gene: TRBV30; D gene: TRBD1; CDR3 DNA: TGTGCCTGGAGCCGGGACAGGGGGTCTAATGAAAAACTGTTTTTT; CDR3 protein: CAWSRDRGSNEKLFF
CDR3 length: 15; clone size: .; J gene: TRBJ2-2; V gene: TRBV7-8; D gene: .; CDR3 DNA: TGTGCCAGCAGATTTAGCGTGACGAACACCGGGGAGCTGTTTTTT; CDR3 protein: CASRFSVTNTGELFF
CDR3 length: 17; clone size: .; J gene: TRBJ2-7; V gene: TRBV11-2; D gene: TRBD2; CDR3 DNA: TGTGCCAGCAGCTTAGATGGGGAGGGACTAGCGTCCTACGAGCAGTACTTC; CDR3 protein: CASSLDGEGLASYEQYF
CDR3 length: 16; clone size: .; J gene: TRBJ2-3; V gene: TRBV19; D gene: .; CDR3 DNA: TGTGCCAGTAGTATGGACCGGGATTCTAGCACAGATACGCAGTATTTT; CDR3 protein: CASSMDRDSSTDTQYF
CDR3 length: 17; clone size: .; J gene: TRBJ1-5; V gene: TRBV28; D gene: .; CDR3 DNA: TGTGCCAGCAGCAAAAGGATCGGGGGGGATAGCAATCAGCCCCAGCATTTT; CDR3 protein: CASSKRIGGDSNQPQHF
CDR3 length: 14; clone size: few; J gene: TRBJ1-4; V gene: TRBV10-3; D gene: .; CDR3 DNA: TGTGCCATCAGTGACTCAGGGGTAGGAGTGAAACTGTTTTTT; CDR3 protein: CAISDSGVGVKLFF
CDR3 length: 14; clone size: .; J gene: TRBJ1-2; V gene: TRBV5-4; D gene: .; CDR3 DNA: TGTGCCAGCAGCTCGTATGGCGGGGCCTATGGCTACACCTTC; CDR3 protein: CASSSYGGAYGYTF
CDR3 length: 12; clone size: .; J gene: TRBJ2-7; V gene: TRBV6-1; D gene: TRBD1; CDR3 DNA: TGTGCCAGTCGGGACAGGGGCTACGAGCAGTACTTC; CDR3 protein: CASRDRGYEQYF
CDR3 length: 14; clone size: .; J gene: TRBJ2-5; V gene: TRBV18; D gene: TRBD2; CDR3 DNA: TGTGCCAGCTCACACCTAGCGGGGGAGCGGACCCAGTACTTC; CDR3 protein: CASSHLAGERTQYF